These 31 T cell receptor beta chains came from one sample sequenced in a study of OX40 agonist ivuxolimab in advanced cancers. Library generation was performed with the immunoSEQ multiplex PCR assay. As stored in TCRdb, this immuneACCESS dataset retains in-frame rearrangements with V and J assigned. A fraction of the clones does not appear; measured against another copy, unresolved V genes explain less than half of the discrepancy, and the remainder lacks a known reason. Here the sample has about 79,000 clones; approximately 90% occur a single time. Together, the top ten hold 0.5% to 0.55% of the sample. This specimen consisted of CD4+ or CD8+ T cells sorted from blood, obtained in a trial of the OX40 agonist ivuxolimab. These receptors all come from an adult with an advanced solid tumor such as melanoma, head and neck, liver or kidney cancer.

Comment on this clone: A read error may account for a junction end that differs from germline. The V call is TRBV7-7, the J call TRBJ2-2; 12 bases map to TRBD2. Germline-derived CDR1 and CDR2 are SSHAT and FNYEAQ (reference sequence). The CDR3 totals 16 residues. Here the CDR3 DNA reads TGTGCTAGCAGCTCGGGACTAGCGGGGAACACCGGGGAGCTGTTTTTT. Protein product: CASSSGLAGNTGELFF.

The chain is built from TRBV4-1 and TRBJ2-1; 12 positions match TRBD2. With 1 base clipped from V and 5 bases from J, the junction kept 15 bases outside the gene matches. The germline V gene has CDR1 MGHRA and CDR2 YSYEKL. This CDR3 spans 20 amino acids. CDR3 sequence: CASSQGDVLAGGTRDNEQFF. CDR3 DNA sequence: TGCGCCAGCAGCCAAGGGGATGTACTAGCGGGAGGTACCCGAGACAATGAGCAGTTCTTC.

The CDR3 DNA is TGTGCCAGCAGCTTAGAGACTGAAGCTTTCTTT. Its translation: CASSLETEAFF. The chain links TRBV7-9 to TRBJ1-1, with no clear D. Deletions cut 1 base from V and 5 bases from J, with 2 bases between. This CDR3 is 11 amino acids long. Germline lookup yields CDR1 SEHNR and CDR2 FQNEAQ (reference sequence). Complete variable domain (other parts from reference TRBV7-9 and TRBJ1-1): DTGVSQNPRHKITKRGQNVTFRCDPISEHNRLYWYRQTLGQGPEFLTYFQNEAQLEKSRLLSDRFSAERPKGSFSTLEIQRTEQGDSAMYLCASSLETEAFFGQGTRLTVV.

The chain uses TRBV7-2 and TRBJ2-2; 14 bases map to TRBD2. The ends lost 5 bases at V and 1 base at J; junction bases unmatched: 9. Germline CDR1 SGHTA, CDR2 FQGNSA. The CDR3 runs to 19 residues. The CDR3 is CASSLWTSGRRVNTGELFF. The CDR3 DNA follows: TGTGCCAGCAGCCTCTGGACTAGCGGGAGGCGAGTGAACACCGGGGAGCTGTTTTTT.

The chain links TRBV7-3 to TRBJ2-3; 12 bases are shared with TRBD2. Germline V gene sequence: CDR1 SGHTA, CDR2 FQGTGA. With V trimmed by 3 bases and J by 6 bases, 13 bases remained unmatched. The CDR3 spans 18 residues. CDR3 bases: TGTGCCAGCAGCTTGTCCCACCCCCTAGCGGGAGGGCCTGATACGCAGTATTTT. As protein: CASSLSHPLAGGPDTQYF. Together with reference TRBV7-3 and TRBJ2-3, the CDR3 gives the full variable domain: GAGVSQTPSNKVTEKGKYVELRCDPISGHTALYWYRQSLGQGPEFLIYFQGTGAADDSGLPNDRFFAVRPEGSVSTLKIQRTERGDSAVYLCASSLSHPLAGGPDTQYFGPGTRLTVL.

The chain employs TRBV10-3 and TRBJ1-4; 8 bases agree with TRBD1. The germline CDR1 and CDR2 sequences are ENHRY and SYGVKD. This CDR3 is 16 amino acids long. Losses at the gene ends were 6 bases for V and 1 base for J; bases not matched to a gene: 7. CDR3 loop: CAIRPGQGQTNEKLFF. In DNA form, the CDR3 reads TGTGCCATCAGGCCCGGACAGGGACAAACTAATGAAAAACTGTTTTTT.

CDR3 sequence: CASSPLPGQGETQYF. CDR3 in DNA: TGTGCCAGCAGTCCCCTACCGGGACAGGGTGAGACCCAGTACTTC. The chain carries TRBV4-2 and TRBJ2-5; 9 positions agree with TRBD1. CDR1 and CDR2 from the germline V gene are LGHNA and YNFKEQ. J was trimmed by 5 bases and V by 6 bases; bases with no gene match: 10. CDR3 length equals 15 residues.

This CDR3 reads CASSTGTGANVLTF. The DNA of the CDR3 is TGCGCCAGCAGCACCGGGACAGGGGCCAACGTCCTGACTTTC. V usage is TRBV5-1 and J usage is TRBJ2-6; a weak D match, TRBD1 (6 bases). The CDR3 contains 14 residues. Germline V gene sequence: CDR1 SGHRS, CDR2 YFSETQ. V gave up 4 bases and J gave up 4 bases, with 9 bases separating them.

This chain connects TRBV7-3 to TRBJ2-1; 9 bases fit TRBD2. Trimming at V came to 0 bases and at J to 7 bases, leaving 10 bases not matched to a gene. Germline V gives CDR1 SGHTA, CDR2 FQGTGA. CDR3 length: 17 amino acids. Here the CDR3 DNA reads TGTGCCAGCAGCTTAACGTTTGGGGCGGGAGGGAAGAATGAGCAGTTCTTC. It yields the protein CASSLTFGAGGKNEQFF.

The gene calls are TRBV4-2 and TRBJ2-1, with TRBD2 matching 9 bases. The CDR3 runs to 18 residues. The germline CDR1 and CDR2 sequences are LGHNA and YNFKEQ. Unmatched junction bases numbered 16, after V lost 1 base and J lost 9 bases. The CDR3 DNA is TGTGCCAGCAGCCAAGGAGGGGTTAGCGGGAGAGGGTACGGTGAGCAGTTCTTC. Its translation is CASSQGGVSGRGYGEQFF.

The chain recombines TRBV11-3 with TRBJ1-2, with D possibly TRBD1 on 5 matching bases. The CDR3 is 16 residues long. Germline CDR1 is SGHNT and CDR2 is YENEEA. With 6 bases removed from V and 0 bases from J, the gap between germline ends came to 17 bases. The CDR3: CASSFGRGTSNYGYTF. CDR3 bases: TGTGCCAGCAGTTTTGGTAGGGGAACCTCTAACTATGGCTACACCTTC.

The chain is built from TRBV5-4 and TRBJ2-3; 8 bases agree with TRBD1. V was pared by 3 bases and J by 4 bases, with 4 bases of the junction left unmatched. The germline V gene encodes CDR1 SGHNT and CDR2 YYREEE (reference sequence). The CDR3 loop spans 14 amino acids. This CDR3 is CASSSPGGSDTQYF. The CDR3 nucleotides are TGTGCCAGCAGCTCTCCAGGGGGCTCAGATACGCAGTATTTT.

The J gene is TRBJ2-7, the V gene TRBV30; possible D gene TRBD1, 7 bases. Deletions cut 2 bases from V and 2 bases from J, with 10 bases between. The CDR3 is 13 residues long. Germline-derived CDR1 and CDR2 are GTSNPN and SVGIG (reference sequence). The CDR3 nucleotides read TGTGCCTGGAGTCCAGGGGGGCCCTACGAGCAGTACTTC. This codes for CAWSPGGPYEQYF. The full variable domain, its missing parts supplied by reference TRBV30 and TRBJ2-7, is SQTIHQWPATLVQPVGSPLSLECTVEGTSNPNLYWYRQAAGRGLQLLFYSVGIGQISSEVPQNLSASRPQDRQFILSSKKLLLSDSGFYLCAWSPGGPYEQYFGPGTRLTVT.

This chain links TRBV5-1 with TRBJ2-5; 11 bases align to TRBD2. Germline V gene sequence: CDR1 SGHRS, CDR2 YFSETQ. V gave up 0 bases and J gave up 5 bases; unmatched junction bases: 3. This CDR3 comprises 15 residues. As DNA, the CDR3 is TGCGCCAGCAGCTTGGTAGCGGGAGGGCCGGAGACCCAGTACTTC. Translated: CASSLVAGGPETQYF.

V and J are TRBV28 and TRBJ2-3, with TRBD1 identical over 7 bases. CDR3 length: 14 amino acids. Germline V gene sequence: CDR1 MDHEN, CDR2 SYDVKM. V lost 6 bases, J lost 5 bases, and 8 bases stayed unmatched. CDR3 amino acids: CASSPTGVIDTQYF. The CDR3 nucleotides read TGTGCCAGCAGCCCTACAGGGGTGATAGATACGCAGTATTTT.

The chain links TRBV7-3 to TRBJ2-3; D is tentatively TRBD1 or TRBD2 (6 bases each). The CDR3 is 13 amino acids. The germline gives CDR1 SGHTA, CDR2 FQGTGA. Trimming took off 5 bases at V and 7 bases at J, with 13 bases between the two ends. The CDR3 DNA sequence: TGTGCCAGCAGCACACAAGGGGGGAATACGCAGTATTTT. Translating it yields CASSTQGGNTQYF.

The chain uses TRBV7-3 and TRBJ2-3; 7 bases map to TRBD1. This CDR3 region has 14 residues. In germline, CDR1 is SGHTA, CDR2 FQGTGA. V was clipped by 4 bases and J by 4 bases; unmatched bases: 5. CDR3 in DNA: TGTGCCAGCAGCTCGACAGGGACCCCAGATACGCAGTATTTT. Residues: CASSSTGTPDTQYF. Together with reference TRBV7-3 and TRBJ2-3, the CDR3 gives the full variable domain: GAGVSQTPSNKVTEKGKYVELRCDPISGHTALYWYRQSLGQGPEFLIYFQGTGAADDSGLPNDRFFAVRPEGSVSTLKIQRTERGDSAVYLCASSSTGTPDTQYFGPGTRLTVL.

V is TRBV19 and J is TRBJ2-5, with D perhaps TRBD2 (7 bases). Trimming took 4 bases from V and 1 from J, leaving 13 bases between them. This CDR3 has 15 residues. Germline V CDR1 and CDR2: LNHDA, SQIVND (reference sequence). The CDR3 loop is CASSTGGTSQETQYF. The CDR3, as DNA: TGTGCCAGTAGTACCGGGGGGACATCCCAAGAGACCCAGTACTTC.

The chain links TRBV30 to TRBJ2-5; the match to TRBD2 covers 9 bases. CDR3 size: 14 residues. Germline V gene data show CDR1 as GTSNPN and CDR2 as SVGIG (reference sequence). V was clipped by 3 bases and J by 11 bases; unmatched bases: 13. CDR3 DNA: TGTGCCTGGAGGGCTAGCGGGACCATGGGGGAGCAGTACTTC. Protein: CAWRASGTMGEQYF.

The J gene is TRBJ1-1, the V gene TRBV10-3, with TRBD1 identical over 9 bases. Germline V CDR1 and CDR2: ENHRY, SYGVKD. The CDR3 has 15 residues. J was trimmed by 1 base and V by 4 bases; bases with no gene match: 4. CDR3 amino acids: CAISGGQGRNTEAFF. The DNA of the CDR3 is TGTGCCATCAGTGGGGGACAGGGCCGGAACACTGAAGCTTTCTTT.

This clone came up a few times. The chain has TRBV7-2 and TRBJ1-3; 8 nucleotides align to TRBD1. In germline, CDR1 is SGHTA, CDR2 FQGNSA. The J segment lost 4 bases and the V segment lost 5 bases, leaving 10 bases of the junction unmatched. The CDR3 contains 16 residues. For the CDR3, the DNA is TGTGCCAGCAGCCGCAATCCTCGGACAGGGGGAAACACCATATATTTT. Translation gives CASSRNPRTGGNTIYF. Together with reference TRBV7-2 and TRBJ1-3, the CDR3 gives the full variable domain: GAGVSQSPSNKVTEKGKDVELRCDPISGHTALYWYRQSLGQGLEFLIYFQGNSAPDKSGLPSDRFSAERTGGSVSTLTIQRTQQEDSAVYLCASSRNPRTGGNTIYFGEGSWLTVV.

The V call is TRBV28, the J call TRBJ1-1; 10 bases line up with TRBD1. The germline gives CDR1 MDHEN, CDR2 SYDVKM. The CDR3 totals 15 residues. The ends lost 2 bases at V and 5 bases at J; junction bases unmatched: 5. The CDR3 here is CASSLGDRGWTEAFF. The CDR3 DNA reads as TGTGCCAGCAGTTTAGGGGACAGGGGATGGACTGAAGCTTTCTTT. The full variable domain, rest sourced from reference TRBV28 and TRBJ1-1, is DVKVTQSSRYLVKRTGEKVFLECVQDMDHENMFWYRQDPGLGLRLIYFSYDVKMKEKGDIPEGYSVSREKKERFSLILESASTNQTSMYLCASSLGDRGWTEAFFGQGTRLTVV.

This chain joins TRBV2 and TRBJ1-5; D gene ambiguous. The V gene lost 4 bases and the J gene lost 2 bases, with 15 bases spanning the gap. The germline V gene encodes CDR1 SNHLY and CDR2 FYNNEI. The CDR3 contains 16 residues. The CDR3 sequence: CASSGSRVTGNQPQHF. Written as DNA, the CDR3 is TGTGCCAGCAGTGGGTCTCGAGTTACTGGCAATCAGCCCCAGCATTTT. Combining the CDR3 with reference TRBV2 and TRBJ1-5 gives the whole variable domain EPEVTQTPSHQVTQMGQEVILRCVPISNHLYFYWYRQILGQKVEFLVSFYNNEISEKSEIFDDQFSVERPDGSNFTLKIRSTKLEDSAMYFCASSGSRVTGNQPQHFGDGTRLSIL.

CDR3 loop: CASSLAQGMATGELFF. CDR3 nucleotide sequence: TGCGCCAGCAGCTTGGCGCAGGGAATGGCCACCGGGGAGCTGTTTTTT. V usage is TRBV5-1 and J usage is TRBJ2-2; D might be TRBD1 (5 bases). This CDR3 region has 16 residues. Germline CDR1 and CDR2: SGHRS and YFSETQ. Trimming took off 0 bases at V and 4 bases at J, with 13 bases between the two ends.

V is TRBV19 and J is TRBJ1-4, with D maybe TRBD1 (5 bases). The CDR3 length is 15 residues. Germline V gene lookup returns CDR1 LNHDA and CDR2 SQIVND (reference sequence). The V and J ends lost 3 bases and 5 bases respectively, with 13 bases between them. The CDR3 DNA reads TGTGCCAGTAGTATTCCTGCAGGGATAAATGAAAAACTGTTTTTT. Translation: CASSIPAGINEKLFF. The full variable domain, rest sourced from reference TRBV19 and TRBJ1-4, is DGGITQSPKYLFRKEGQNVTLSCEQNLNHDAMYWYRQDPGQGLRLIYYSQIVNDFQKGDIAEGYSVSREKKESFPLTVTSAQKNPTAFYLCASSIPAGINEKLFFGSGTQLSVL.

This clone was detected only a few times. J is TRBJ2-1 and V is TRBV2; D is unclear. V was pared by 1 base and J by 4 bases, with 2 bases between. The CDR3 has 12 residues. Germline-derived CDR1 and CDR2 are SNHLY and FYNNEI. CDR3 DNA sequence: TGTGCCAGCAGTGAAGTTTACAATGAGCAGTTCTTC. This encodes CASSEVYNEQFF. The complete variable domain, with remaining parts taken from reference TRBV2 and TRBJ2-1, reads EPEVTQTPSHQVTQMGQEVILRCVPISNHLYFYWYRQILGQKVEFLVSFYNNEISEKSEIFDDQFSVERPDGSNFTLKIRSTKLEDSAMYFCASSEVYNEQFFGPGTRLTVL.

Within the sample, this clone is medium-sized. The chain employs TRBV7-9 and TRBJ1-5; maybe TRBD1 (6 bases). The germline gives CDR1 SEHNR, CDR2 FQNEAQ (reference sequence). V was pared by 1 base and J by 6 bases, with 19 bases between. The CDR3 consists of 17 residues. CDR3 residues: CASSLGIRQGMGQPQHF. The CDR3 bases are TGTGCCAGCAGCTTAGGAATTCGGCAGGGGATGGGTCAGCCCCAGCATTTT.

This rearrangement joins TRBV11-2 to TRBJ1-1, with D maybe TRBD1 (5 bases). Per germline, CDR1 SGHAT and CDR2 FQNNGV. Trimming removed 4 bases from V and 9 bases from J, with 18 bases in between. The CDR3 has 14 residues. The CDR3 DNA follows: TGTGCCAGCAGCTCGTTACTAGGACACCTTAAAGCTTTCTTT. This sequence encodes CASSSLLGHLKAFF.

This rearrangement joins TRBV9 to TRBJ2-5; perhaps D is TRBD1 or TRBD2 (6 bases each). The CDR3 runs 14 residues. Trimming left V 3 bases short and J 5 bases short, with 14 bases between. Germline loops: CDR1 SGDLS, CDR2 YYNGEE. CDR3 loop: CASSGGGGLETQYF. The CDR3 bases are TGTGCCAGCAGCGGCGGAGGGGGGTTGGAGACCCAGTACTTC. The whole variable domain, remainder taken from reference TRBV9 and TRBJ2-5, is DSGVTQTPKHLITATGQRVTLRCSPRSGDLSVYWYQQSLDQGLQFLIQYYNGEERAKGNILERFSAQQFPDLHSELNLSSLELGDSALYFCASSGGGGLETQYFGPGTRLLVL.

The chain has TRBV7-2 and TRBJ1-6; D is unclear. CDR1 SGHTA and CDR2 FQGNSA come from the germline V gene. Trimming removed 5 bases at V and 3 bases at J, with 2 bases between. The CDR3 has 12 amino acids. The CDR3 DNA follows: TGTGCCAGCAGCCGCTATAATTCACCCCTCCACTTT. Protein product: CASSRYNSPLHF.

The chain employs TRBV5-1 and TRBJ2-3, with 8 positions matching TRBD2. Looked up from germline, CDR1 is SGHRS and CDR2 is YFSETQ. The CDR3 has 14 residues. The trim removed 10 bases at V and 2 bases at J, leaving 9 bases unmatched. CDR3 amino acids: CASRTGGPTDTQYF. CDR3 nucleotides: TGCGCCTCCAGGACGGGAGGGCCCACAGATACGCAGTATTTT.